The following is a TCR beta chain sequence with its context. Its antigen is as yet unknown. The data were taken from a study of T cell responses to AZD1222 COVID-19 vaccine. Whole-study context: Pooled in the analysis were second doses at about 4 or about 12 weeks.

The method was immunoSEQ multiplex PCR; TCRdb's version includes in-frame clones alone and lacks a portion of them. The table includes about 120,000 clones, 80% to 90% detected once. General observations from the study: Among AZD1222 vaccinees, only five to seven were seropositive at baseline. The sample set comprised mostly white British donors with more females, and clonal diversity was possibly underestimated.

The source of this sequence is an adult in good health. The material sequenced was peripheral blood, taken on day 0 of AZD1222 vaccination.

CDR3 coding DNA: TGTGCCAGCAGCCCCTTTAGCGGGGGGGCATTTGAGCAGTTCTTC. Protein product: CASSPFSGGAFEQFF. V is TRBV7-9 and J is TRBJ2-1; 11 bases fit TRBD2. This CDR3 has 15 residues. Germline CDR1 SEHNR, CDR2 FQNEAQ (reference sequence). V was pared by 5 bases and J by 9 bases, with 9 bases of the junction left unmatched.